What follows are 29 T cell receptor beta chains derived from one specimen sequenced in a study of PD-L1 blockade in urothelial cancer. The method was immunoSEQ multiplex PCR; TCRdb's version includes in-frame clones alone and lacks a portion of them. The sample gives 70,000 to 75,000 clones, roughly nine tenths of which show up once; roughly 3.3% is in the top ten. The source was PBMCs, collected around atezolizumab (anti-PD-L1) treatment. The receptor source for this set is a man aged 55 to 69 with urothelial cancer.

This clone was recorded only once. The chain joins TRBV11-1 to TRBJ1-2; 7 bases agree with TRBD1. CDR3 length: 12 residues. Germline lookup yields CDR1 SGHAT and CDR2 FQDESV (reference sequence). The ends lost 1 base at V and 14 bases at J; junction bases unmatched: 7. The CDR3 bases are TGTGCCAGCAGCTTAGAGGGACAGAAGTCTACCTTC. Its translation is CASSLEGQKSTF.

This chain joins TRBV5-1 and TRBJ1-1, with 10 bases that match TRBD1. CDR3 length equals 17 residues. Germline V CDR1 and CDR2: SGHRS, YFSETQ. V lost 0 bases to trimming and J lost 4 bases; unmatched junction nucleotides: 9. In DNA, the CDR3 is TGCGCCAGCAGCTTGGAAGGCAGGACAGGGGGGGGCACTGAAGCTTTCTTT. It specifies CASSLEGRTGGGTEAFF.

The V call is TRBV7-8, the J call TRBJ2-7; 10 bases fit TRBD1. Germline V CDR1 and CDR2: SGHVS, FQNEAQ. V lost 2 bases, J lost 7 bases, and 5 bases stayed unmatched. The CDR3 is 14 residues long. The CDR3 sequence: CASSLRQGAREQYF. DNA of the CDR3: TGTGCCAGCAGCTTAAGACAGGGGGCCCGGGAGCAGTACTTC. The complete variable domain, with remaining parts taken from reference TRBV7-8 and TRBJ2-7, reads GAGVSQSPRYKVAKRGQDVALRCDPISGHVSLFWYQQALGQGPEFLTYFQNEAQLDKSGLPSDRFFAERPEGSVSTLKIQRTQQEDSAVYLCASSLRQGAREQYFGPGTRLTVT.

The genes are TRBV6-6 and TRBJ1-1; 9 bases are shared with TRBD1. V was clipped by 6 bases and J by 5 bases; unmatched bases: 10. Germline assignment: CDR1 MNHNY and CDR2 SVGAGI (reference sequence). The CDR3 is 15 amino acids. The CDR3 nucleotides are TGTGCCAGCAGCCGAGACAGGGGGAGAGGGACTGAAGCTTTCTTT. Protein product: CASSRDRGRGTEAFF.

This chain links TRBV19 with TRBJ2-1; 7 bases align to TRBD1. Germline CDR1 and CDR2: LNHDA and SQIVND (reference sequence). V lost 5 bases to trimming and J lost 4 bases; unmatched junction nucleotides: 8. CDR3 size: 15 residues. Here the CDR3 DNA reads TGTGCCAGTAGTCTCGGGGACAGCCGATACAATGAGCAGTTCTTC. Translated: CASSLGDSRYNEQFF.

This chain joins TRBV5-6 and TRBJ2-1; TRBD2 agrees at 15 bases. Losses at the gene ends were 5 bases for V and 7 bases for J; bases not matched to a gene: 1. Per the germline V gene, CDR1 is SGHDT and CDR2 is YYEEEE. The CDR3 loop spans 14 amino acids. The CDR3: CASRGLAGGNEQFF. CDR3 coding DNA: TGTGCCAGCAGGGGACTAGCGGGAGGAAATGAGCAGTTCTTC.

The chain employs TRBV28 and TRBJ1-3, with D hard to call. This CDR3 comprises 12 residues. The germline V gene encodes CDR1 MDHEN and CDR2 SYDVKM. Trimming stripped 11 bases from V and 2 bases from J, with 10 bases between. The CDR3 loop reads CAAVGAGNTIYF. CDR3 nucleotides: TGTGCCGCAGTCGGAGCTGGAAACACCATATATTTT. The variable domain in full, with the rest retrieved from reference TRBV28 and TRBJ1-3, is DVKVTQSSRYLVKRTGEKVFLECVQDMDHENMFWYRQDPGLGLRLIYFSYDVKMKEKGDIPEGYSVSREKKERFSLILESASTNQTSMYLCAAVGAGNTIYFGEGSWLTVV.

J is TRBJ2-1 and V is TRBV10-2; TRBD2 matches at 10 bases. Trimming removed 1 base from V and 8 bases from J; junction bases left unmatched: 14. The germline gives CDR1 WSHSY, CDR2 SAAADI. This CDR3 comprises 18 residues. As DNA, the CDR3 is TGCGCCAGCAGTGAGTATGGCAGGGGGCTGACTAGCGGGCATGAGCAGTTCTTC. As protein: CASSEYGRGLTSGHEQFF.

V gene TRBV18 combines with J gene TRBJ1-1; possible D gene TRBD1, 6 bases. CDR1 KGHSH and CDR2 LQKENI come from the germline V gene. Trimming took 3 bases from V and 4 from J, leaving 15 bases between them. CDR3 size: 15 residues. In DNA, the CDR3 is TGTGCCAGCTCACCCTCCGGGACAATCGCCACTGAAGCTTTCTTT. Amino acid sequence: CASSPSGTIATEAFF.

This sequence joins TRBV28 and TRBJ1-5; the D gene is possibly TRBD1 (6 bases). V was shortened by 2 bases and J by 6 bases, with 8 bases between the two germline ends. The length of the CDR3 is 13 residues. Germline-derived CDR1 and CDR2 are MDHEN and SYDVKM. The CDR3 sequence: CASSLPQGQPQHF. CDR3 DNA sequence: TGTGCCAGCAGTTTACCACAGGGTCAGCCCCAGCATTTT.

The rearrangement uses TRBV15 and TRBJ2-5; 7 nucleotides line up with TRBD1. The J segment lost 4 bases and the V segment lost 0 bases, leaving 8 bases of the junction unmatched. This CDR3 is built from 16 residues. The germline V gene has CDR1 LNHNV and CDR2 YYDKDF (reference sequence). CDR3 in amino acids: CATSRDFQQGLETQYF. The CDR3 nucleotides read TGTGCCACCAGCAGAGATTTTCAACAGGGGTTAGAGACCCAGTACTTC.

This sequence joins TRBV6-4 and TRBJ1-6, with 9 bases aligning to TRBD1. The CDR3 has 14 residues. After removal of 7 bases from V and 5 bases from J, the junction contained 3 bases not matched to a gene. Germline CDR1 is MRHNA and CDR2 is SNTAGT. The CDR3 DNA reads as TGTGCCAGCAAGAACAGGGGGCATAATTCACCCCTCCACTTT. This translates into CASKNRGHNSPLHF.

The rearrangement uses TRBV18 and TRBJ1-1; 9 bases align to TRBD1. Germline CDR1 is KGHSH and CDR2 is LQKENI. This CDR3 spans 17 amino acids. V shed 3 bases, J shed 1 base, and the junction held 9 bases outside the gene matches. In DNA, the CDR3 is TGTGCCAGCTCACCCACACTGCGGACAGGGGAGAACACTGAAGCTTTCTTT. It specifies CASSPTLRTGENTEAFF.

CDR3 in amino acids: CASSPTGTPHEQYF. The DNA of the CDR3 is TGCGCCAGCAGCCCCACCGGGACACCTCACGAGCAGTACTTC. V is TRBV4-3 and J is TRBJ2-7, with TRBD1 as a possible D gene (6 bases). Deletions cut 4 bases from V and 5 bases from J, with 15 bases between. The CDR3 has 14 residues. The germline CDR1 and CDR2 sequences are LGHNA and YSLEER.

CDR3 in amino acids: CASGIGFPEAFF. In nucleotides, the CDR3 is TGTGCCAGCGGTATCGGTTTCCCTGAAGCTTTCTTT. The rearrangement links TRBV5-6 to TRBJ1-1; unclear D gene. CDR3 size: 12 residues. Per germline, CDR1 SGHDT and CDR2 YYEEEE. Trimming cost V 7 bases and J 6 bases, with 13 bases left between them.

The chain recombines TRBV28 with TRBJ2-2, with a weak D call TRBD2 (5 bases). CDR1 is MDHEN and CDR2 is SYDVKM in the germline V gene. The CDR3 contains 15 residues. Trimming removed 5 bases from V and 0 bases from J, with 10 bases in between. The chain's CDR3 is CASSRPGTNTGELFF. The CDR3, as DNA: TGTGCCAGCAGTCGACCGGGGACGAACACCGGGGAGCTGTTTTTT.

The chain couples TRBV29-1 to TRBJ2-2; 11 bases line up with TRBD1. Germline CDR1 SQVTM, CDR2 ANQGSEA. The CDR3 runs 13 residues. J was trimmed by 6 bases and V by 4 bases; bases with no gene match: 1. The CDR3 region has the DNA TGCAGCGTTGTGGGACAGGGGGCCGGGGAGCTGTTTTTT. Encoded protein: CSVVGQGAGELFF.

The chain combines TRBV10-3 with TRBJ1-5; TRBD1 aligns across 8 bases. Germline CDR1 reads ENHRY; CDR2 reads SYGVKD. With 6 bases clipped from V and 2 bases from J, the junction kept 3 bases outside the gene matches. The CDR3 consists of 14 residues. The DNA of the CDR3 is TGTGCCATCAGCGCGGACAGGGGCAATCAGCCCCAGCATTTT. Protein: CAISADRGNQPQHF.

The rearrangement joins TRBV7-2 to TRBJ1-1; 9 bases fit TRBD1. After removal of 1 base from V and 5 bases from J, the junction contained 8 bases not matched to a gene. Per germline, CDR1 SGHTA and CDR2 FQGNSA. The CDR3 spans 16 residues. This CDR3 reads CASSLEQGAIRTEAFF. CDR3 nucleotides: TGTGCCAGCAGCTTAGAACAGGGGGCGATTCGGACTGAAGCTTTCTTT.

V usage is TRBV6-1 and J usage is TRBJ1-4; perhaps TRBD1 as D (6 bases). The V end lost 7 bases, the J end lost 7 bases, and 13 bases lay between the germline ends. The CDR3 consists of 13 residues. Per germline, CDR1 MNHNS and CDR2 SASEGT. The CDR3 here is CASKWGQVEKLFF. CDR3 sequence (DNA): TGTGCCAGCAAATGGGGGCAAGTTGAAAAACTGTTTTTT.

The chain joins TRBV9 to TRBJ1-1; maybe TRBD1 (6 bases). The CDR3 is 15 residues long. Germline lookup yields CDR1 SGDLS and CDR2 YYNGEE. The ends were cut back, 2 bases at V and 1 base at J, with 12 bases in the middle. The CDR3 loop is CASSVAMTGNTEAFF. The CDR3 DNA is TGTGCCAGCAGCGTCGCGATGACAGGGAACACTGAAGCTTTCTTT.

This chain links TRBV7-2 with TRBJ2-7; no reliable D call. Germline CDR1 and CDR2: SGHTA and FQGNSA. V was cut by 1 base and J by 4 bases, with 8 bases left in between. CDR3 length: 13 amino acids. In DNA, the CDR3 is TGTGCCAGCAGCTTAGACCGCAGATACGAGCAGTACTTC. This sequence encodes CASSLDRRYEQYF.

A single count supports this clone. The V call is TRBV30, the J call TRBJ2-2, with D perhaps TRBD1 (6 bases). With 0 bases removed from V and 2 bases from J, the gap between germline ends came to 16 bases. Germline values: CDR1 GTSNPN, CDR2 SVGIG (reference sequence). The CDR3 has 17 residues. The chain's CDR3 is CAWSVRWGQGNTGELFF. The CDR3 nucleotides read TGTGCCTGGAGTGTACGGTGGGGACAAGGTAACACCGGGGAGCTGTTTTTT. The complete variable domain, with remaining parts taken from reference TRBV30 and TRBJ2-2, reads SQTIHQWPATLVQPVGSPLSLECTVEGTSNPNLYWYRQAAGRGLQLLFYSVGIGQISSEVPQNLSASRPQDRQFILSSKKLLLSDSGFYLCAWSVRWGQGNTGELFFGEGSRLTVL.

CDR3 DNA: TGTGCCAGCAGCCACACGACAATGGTCGAGACCCAGTACTTC. Residues: CASSHTTMVETQYF. The rearrangement uses TRBV7-8 and TRBJ2-5; D unclear. V was pared by 5 bases and J by 5 bases, with 15 bases between. Germline V gene sequence: CDR1 SGHVS, CDR2 FQNEAQ. The CDR3 consists of 14 residues.

CDR3 bases: TGTGCCAGCAGCGAACCCGACGGGGGGCGCGAAAAACTGTTTTTT. Protein sequence: CASSEPDGGREKLFF. V gene TRBV5-4 combines with J gene TRBJ1-4, with D possibly being TRBD1 (6 bases). CDR3 length: 15 residues. Trimming shortened V by 4 bases and J by 8 bases, and 18 bases separated the two germline ends. Germline CDR1 is SGHNT and CDR2 is YYREEE (reference sequence).

The chain is built from TRBV5-4 and TRBJ1-6; TRBD1 aligns across 8 bases. This CDR3 region has 15 residues. With 4 bases clipped from V and 5 bases from J, the junction kept 5 bases outside the gene matches. Germline V gene data show CDR1 as SGHNT and CDR2 as YYREEE (reference sequence). The CDR3 region is CASSEDRENNSPLHF. The CDR3 region has the DNA TGTGCCAGCAGCGAGGACAGGGAGAATAATTCACCCCTCCACTTT.

The CDR3 loop reads CASSQGWRTSGRSGANVLTF. The CDR3 nucleotides are TGCGCCAGCAGCCAAGGGTGGCGGACTAGCGGGAGATCTGGGGCCAACGTCCTGACTTTC. V is TRBV4-1 and J is TRBJ2-6, with TRBD2 matching over 13 bases. This CDR3 is built from 20 residues. With V trimmed by 1 base and J by 1 base, 7 bases remained unmatched. Looked up from germline, CDR1 is MGHRA and CDR2 is YSYEKL.

The rearrangement joins TRBV6-5 to TRBJ2-7, with 11 positions matching TRBD1. The germline gives CDR1 MNHEY, CDR2 SVGAGI. There are 15 residues in the CDR3. Unmatched junction bases numbered 2, after V lost 0 bases and J lost 4 bases. The CDR3 region has the DNA TGTGCCAGCAGTTACTCGGACAGGGGGCTTTACGAGCAGTACTTC. Encoded protein: CASSYSDRGLYEQYF.

As DNA, the CDR3 is TGCGCCAGCAGCTTGCCAGGCGTCAACACTGAAGCTTTCTTT. Its protein product is CASSLPGVNTEAFF. V usage is TRBV5-1 and J usage is TRBJ1-1; D gene ambiguous. Trimming pared 1 base from V and 2 bases from J, leaving 9 bases between. Germline lookup yields CDR1 SGHRS and CDR2 YFSETQ. CDR3 size: 14 residues.